This T cell receptor beta chain was observed in a study of early T cells in non-severe SARS-CoV-2 infection. This clonotype has ten or more counts. Unique molecular identifiers were affixed to single, distinct cDNA molecules. Via MiXCR, TCRdb re-called the 5' RACE reads, giving one row per CDR3 protein. Altogether about 49,000 distinct CDR3 sequences are present, about 6.5% being singletons, with the ten largest covering over 2.5%. Sequenced material: whole blood, taken at baseline. This receptor was obtained from an adult who was a healthcare worker with PCR-confirmed SARS-CoV-2 infection or an uninfected control (not recorded which).

The CDR3 sequence is CASSYSRQGSSPLHF. The CDR3, as DNA: TGTGCCAGCAGTTACTCGAGGCAGGGAAGTTCACCCCTCCACTTT. The chain combines TRBV6-5 with TRBJ1-6; possibly TRBD1 for D (5 bases). This CDR3 comprises 15 residues. Per the germline V gene, CDR1 is MNHEY and CDR2 is SVGAGI. Trimming removed 0 bases at V and 9 bases at J, with 12 bases between.